The clone carrying this T cell receptor (beta chain) was seen repeatedly, ten times or more. The antigen is unknown. Trimming cost V 4 bases and J 3 bases, with 19 bases left between them. The V gene's germline CDR1 is SQVTM and CDR2 ANQGSEA. There are 16 residues in the CDR3. These data are taken from a study of T cell repertoires in cytomegalovirus infection. The overall study: Public TCR beta signature analysis indicated the presence of both CMV infection and matching HLA type.

MiXCR was run by TCRdb on the reads, yielding one entry per CDR3 protein. The sample lists a few hundred thousand distinct CDR3 sequences; around 40% were seen once. The sample here was cultured PBMCs, taken from culture after CMV antigen stimulation. This receptor was obtained from a human donor in good health (CMV status not recorded). Some clones in this sample may be carry-over from other donors' samples. The chain has TRBV29-1 and TRBJ2-1, with a weak D call TRBD2 (5 bases). The CDR3 here is CSVAGVGNTGYNEQFF. DNA for the CDR3: TGCAGCGTTGCGGGCGTCGGGAACACGGGCTACAATGAGCAGTTCTTC.